The table lists the clone carrying this T cell receptor (beta chain) with a few counts. Germline CDR1 and CDR2: DFQATT and SNEGSKA (reference sequence). The CDR3 contains 15 residues. J lost 4 bases, V lost 2 bases, and 8 bases had no gene match. The data were taken from a study of response to subunit inactivated influenza vaccine. TCRdb itself ran the RT-PCR reads through MiXCR, one entry per CDR3 protein. The data show 500,000 to 550,000 distinct CDR3 sequences, under 25% seen once. These data also featured in a second study, about T cells expressing NK-cell markers. This second study says: Production of TCR beta cDNA relied on 5'RACE template switching with UMIs. Sorted CD3+CD56+NKG2C+, CD3+CD56+NKG2C- and CD3+CD56-NKG2C+ T cells supplied TCR beta repertoires. The sequencing cohort of eight donors included seven HCMV-seropositive individuals and one seronegative individual.

The clonotype originates from a man in his fifties who received an inactivated influenza vaccine. The specimen was CD4+ T cells sorted from PBMCs, collected about 13 days after vaccination. The chain combines TRBV20-1 with TRBJ1-1; 9 nucleotides match TRBD1. CDR3 nucleotide sequence: TGCAGTGCTAGACCCGGGACAGGGTGGAGCACTGAAGCTTTCTTT. Translating it yields CSARPGTGWSTEAFF.